The 18 T cell receptor beta chains listed next were all sequenced from one sample in a study of cytomegalovirus exposure and HLA in healthy donors. Amplification used 60 Vbeta primers and 13 Jbeta primers. Sequencing used immunoSEQ multiplex PCR; TCRdb keeps in-frame clones, though not all of them. The sample lists 95,000 to 150,000 clones, around two thirds seen once, with roughly 8.2% in the top ten. Sequencing was performed on PBMCs. Receptor source: a woman aged 40 to 50 in good health and CMV-seropositive.

This clone was detected only a few times. The CDR3 protein is CASSPQGGETQYF. CDR3 bases: TGCGCCAGCAGCCCGCAGGGAGGAGAGACCCAGTACTTC. The J gene is TRBJ2-5, the V gene TRBV5-1, with D maybe TRBD2 (6 bases). Per germline, CDR1 SGHRS and CDR2 YFSETQ. Trimming left V 4 bases short and J 4 bases short, with 11 bases between. This CDR3 contains 13 residues.

CDR3 in amino acids: CASSQGLGGSTDTQYF. The CDR3 nucleotides are TGTGCCAGCAGCCAAGGTCTGGGGGGAAGCACAGATACGCAGTATTTT. The V and J genes are TRBV4-2 and TRBJ2-3; TRBD2 is a possible D gene (6 bases). The ends were cut back, 1 base at V and 0 bases at J, with 11 bases in the middle. Looked up from germline, CDR1 is LGHNA and CDR2 is YNFKEQ. CDR3 length: 16 residues.

The chain joins TRBV2 to TRBJ1-1; unclear D gene. Germline CDR1 SNHLY, CDR2 FYNNEI. Trimming took off 10 bases at V and 0 bases at J, with 12 bases between the two ends. CDR3 size: 13 residues. In DNA, the CDR3 is TGTGCCAACCAGAGGTCAATGAACACTGAAGCTTTCTTT. It encodes CANQRSMNTEAFF.

The chain employs TRBV5-4 and TRBJ2-1, with D perhaps matching TRBD2 (7 bases). The V end lost 0 bases, the J end lost 7 bases, and 23 bases lay between the germline ends. CDR1 SGHNT and CDR2 YYREEE come from the germline V gene (reference sequence). This CDR3 is 18 amino acids long. This chain's CDR3 is CASSLGGRAGARRNEQFF. CDR3 nucleotide sequence: TGTGCCAGCAGCTTGGGTGGTCGGGCGGGGGCCCGGAGGAATGAGCAGTTCTTC.

This clone was observed a few times. The chain uses TRBV5-1 and TRBJ2-7; D remains ambiguous. CDR1 is SGHRS and CDR2 is YFSETQ in the germline V gene. The CDR3 covers 12 residues. V was shortened by 0 bases and J by 6 bases, with 7 bases between the two germline ends. The CDR3 coding sequence is TGCGCCAGCAGCTTGGACAGACGCGAGCAGTACTTC. This encodes CASSLDRREQYF.

V gene TRBV5-1 combines with J gene TRBJ2-2; TRBD1 matches 11 bases. V shed 3 bases, J shed 4 bases, and the junction held 5 bases outside the gene matches. This CDR3 is built from 16 residues. The V gene's germline CDR1 is SGHRS and CDR2 YFSETQ. The CDR3 coding sequence is TGCGCCAGCAGCTCCCGGACAGGGGGCCCCACCGGGGAGCTGTTTTTT. Translating gives CASSSRTGGPTGELFF.

The rearrangement links TRBV9 to TRBJ1-1; D remains unclear. There are 14 residues in the CDR3. Germline V gene lookup returns CDR1 SGDLS and CDR2 YYNGEE. The germline V and J ends were trimmed by 2 bases and 5 bases, with 13 bases remaining between them. The DNA of the CDR3 is TGTGCCAGCAGCGTCGGTTTCGGCGGGACTGAAGCTTTCTTT. This translates into CASSVGFGGTEAFF.

The gene calls are TRBV27 and TRBJ1-2; 7 bases are a match to TRBD1. The J segment lost 8 bases and the V segment lost 4 bases, leaving 10 bases of the junction unmatched. This CDR3 is 14 amino acids long. From germline, CDR1 is MNHEY and CDR2 SMNVEV (reference sequence). The CDR3 sequence: CASSSQTGSAGYTF. The CDR3 nucleotides are TGTGCCAGCAGTTCTCAGACAGGGTCAGCGGGCTACACCTTC.

The sample holds one count of this clone. The V and J genes are TRBV13 and TRBJ2-1; a weak D match, TRBD2 (6 bases). Germline V CDR1 and CDR2: PRHDT, FYEKMQ (reference sequence). This CDR3 is 14 amino acids long. V was clipped by 5 bases and J by 1 base, with 9 bases between them. The CDR3 region has the DNA TGTGCCAGCAGCGAAGGGAGGTCCTACAATGAGCAGTTCTTC. This translates into CASSEGRSYNEQFF.

The chain joins TRBV5-4 to TRBJ1-2, with 7 positions matching TRBD1. Germline V gene sequence: CDR1 SGHNT, CDR2 YYREEE (reference sequence). Trimming removed 2 bases from V and 8 bases from J; junction bases left unmatched: 12. The CDR3 covers 15 residues. The DNA of the CDR3 is TGTGCCAGCAGCTTCGTCGACAGGGCGACTAGGGGCTACACCTTC. Residues: CASSFVDRATRGYTF.

J is TRBJ1-4 and V is TRBV6-5; possibly TRBD1 for D (5 bases). CDR3 length: 16 residues. Trimming removed 1 base from V and 8 bases from J, with 17 bases in between. In germline, CDR1 is MNHEY, CDR2 SVGAGI. The CDR3 coding sequence is TGTGCCAGCAGTTACTGGACGGGGACTTCGGGGGAAAAACTGTTTTTT. As protein: CASSYWTGTSGEKLFF.

The chain joins TRBV5-3 to TRBJ1-2; 8 bases align to TRBD1. TRBV5-3 is classed as an ORF, of uncertain function. The CDR3 runs to 14 residues. V dropped 9 bases and J dropped 4; count of bases not matched to a gene: 11. CDR3 in amino acids: CATERRGQGYGYTF. CDR3 coding DNA: TGTGCCACAGAGAGGAGAGGACAGGGCTATGGCTACACCTTC.

The chain links TRBV7-2 to TRBJ1-5; 12 positions match TRBD1. CDR3 size: 16 residues. Unmatched junction bases numbered 9, after V lost 5 bases and J lost 7 bases. Germline V gives CDR1 SGHTA, CDR2 FQGNSA. DNA for the CDR3: TGTGCCAGCAGCGAAAGGGACAGGGGGCCCGGGCAGCCCCAGCATTTT. The encoded protein is CASSERDRGPGQPQHF.

Notes on this clone: Other DNA sequences of this sample code for an identical CDR3. The chain has TRBV5-1 and TRBJ1-4, with D unclear. V lost 5 bases and J 5 bases, leaving 13 bases between the germline ends. This CDR3 comprises 14 residues. In germline, CDR1 is SGHRS, CDR2 YFSETQ. The CDR3 protein is CASRAGGSNEKLFF. CDR3 DNA: TGCGCCAGCAGGGCGGGCGGTTCGAATGAAAAACTGTTTTTT. Using reference TRBV5-1 and TRBJ1-4 for the parts outside the CDR3, the full variable domain is KAGVTQTPRYLIKTRGQQVTLSCSPISGHRSVSWYQQTPGQGLQFLFEYFSETQRNKGNFPGRFSGRQFSNSRSEMNVSTLELGDSALYLCASRAGGSNEKLFFGSGTQLSVL.

V is TRBV4-1 and J is TRBJ2-3; unclear D gene. CDR1 is MGHRA and CDR2 is YSYEKL in the germline V gene. The CDR3 totals 14 residues. V lost 1 base and J 5 bases, leaving 10 bases between the germline ends. CDR3 DNA: TGCGCCAGCAGCCAAGGCGGCGACGGAGATACGCAGTATTTT. As protein: CASSQGGDGDTQYF.

The genes are TRBV2 and TRBJ1-3, with TRBD1 matching 8 bases. V trimming: 4 bases; J trimming: 2 bases; junction bases outside the gene matches: 10. In germline, CDR1 is SNHLY, CDR2 FYNNEI. CDR3 length: 17 amino acids. CDR3 nucleotide sequence: TGTGCCAGCAGTGGTGGGAGGGTCAGGGGGCCTGGAAACACCATATATTTT. Its translation is CASSGGRVRGPGNTIYF.

This clone was picked up a small number of times. CDR3 region: CASGFGDPSGNTIYF. The CDR3 DNA is TGTGCTAGTGGTTTCGGAGATCCCTCTGGAAACACCATATATTTT. The chain uses TRBV12-5 and TRBJ1-3; unclear D gene. The germline CDR1 and CDR2 sequences are LGHNT and FRNRAP. V was clipped by 3 bases and J by 0 bases, with 9 bases between them. The CDR3 has 15 amino acids.

V is TRBV6-6 and J is TRBJ2-7; weak D call: TRBD2 (5 bases). Germline V CDR1 and CDR2: MNHNY, SVGAGI (reference sequence). This CDR3 comprises 12 residues. Trimming removed 6 bases from V and 2 bases from J, with 8 bases in between. DNA for the CDR3: TGTGCCAGCAGCCCCGGGGCCTACGAGCAGTACTTC. Protein product: CASSPGAYEQYF.